A selection of T cell receptor beta chains follows, all from one sample in a study of early T cells in non-severe SARS-CoV-2 infection. TCRdb used MiXCR to reprocess the 5' RACE reads, holding one entry per CDR3 protein. The sample records 75,000 to 80,000 distinct CDR3 sequences, roughly a sixth being singletons. Sequencing was performed on whole blood. These receptors were collected from an adult who was a healthcare worker with PCR-confirmed SARS-CoV-2 infection or an uninfected control (not recorded which). The CDR3 runs from the conserved cysteine through the conserved F or W. The D gene is left open where the match is weak. Some rows have no size entry. The others give once, few or many, or a class for an expanded clone.

D gene | J gene | clone size | V gene | CDR3 protein | CDR3 DNA
NA | TRBJ2-1 | few | TRBV10-3 | CAIGSESGTYNEQFF | TGTGCCATCGGCTCCGAGTCGGGGACCTACAATGAGCAGTTCTTC
TRBD2 | TRBJ2-5 | NA | TRBV10-3 | CAISEGLAGEETQYF | TGTGCCATCAGTGAGGGGCTAGCGGGGGAAGAGACCCAGTACTTC
TRBD2 | TRBJ2-3 | many | TRBV27 | CASTRGGLTTDTQYF | TGTGCCAGCACCCGTGGGGGACTAACGACAGATACGCAGTATTTT
TRBD2 | TRBJ2-1 | NA | TRBV9 | CASSPELAGGSNNEQFF | TGTGCCAGCAGCCCCGAGCTAGCGGGGGGCTCGAACAATGAGCAGTTCTTC
NA | TRBJ2-5 | NA | TRBV29-1 | CSVRTGQETQYF | TGCAGCGTGAGGACGGGGCAAGAGACCCAGTACTTC
TRBD1 | TRBJ2-2 | NA | TRBV2 | CASSRQGTGELFF | TGTGCCAGCAGTCGACAGGGAACCGGGGAGCTGTTTTTT
NA | TRBJ1-2 | few | TRBV18 | CASSPFRAPGPNYGYTF | TGTGCCAGCTCACCCTTCCGAGCTCCAGGGCCAAACTATGGCTACACCTTC
NA | TRBJ2-1 | many | TRBV10-3 | CAIGSEQFF | TGTGCCATAGGGAGTGAGCAGTTCTTC
NA | TRBJ1-1 | NA | TRBV12-3/TRBV12-4 | CASRGRRTNTEAFF | TGTGCCAGCAGAGGGAGGAGAACGAACACTGAAGCTTTCTTT
NA | TRBJ1-5 | few | TRBV29-1 | CSVETGLGNQPQHF | TGCAGCGTTGAAACAGGGCTAGGAAATCAGCCCCAGCATTTT
TRBD1 | TRBJ2-7 | NA | TRBV20-1 | CSARRDRTYEQYF | TGCAGTGCTAGAAGGGACAGGACCTACGAGCAGTACTTC
NA | TRBJ1-2 | NA | TRBV10-3 | CAISESGNYGYTF | TGTGCCATCAGTGAGTCGGGAAACTATGGCTACACCTTC
TRBD1 | TRBJ2-2 | many | TRBV7-9 | CASSSNRGPLAGELFF | TGTGCCAGCAGCTCGAACAGGGGACCTTTGGCCGGGGAGCTGTTTTTT
TRBD2 | TRBJ2-3 | NA | TRBV19 | CASSPGLEGDTQYF | TGTGCCAGTAGTCCGGGACTAGAGGGAGATACGCAGTATTTT
TRBD1 | TRBJ1-4 | few | TRBV6-5 | CASSYGGQGTEKLFF | TGTGCCAGCAGTTACGGGGGACAGGGAACGGAAAAACTGTTTTTT
NA | TRBJ2-1 | NA | TRBV11-2 | CASSLDLTPANEQFF | TGTGCCAGCAGCTTAGATCTGACTCCGGCGAATGAGCAGTTCTTC
NA | TRBJ2-7 | NA | TRBV9 | CASSVEHFSYEQYF | TGTGCCAGCAGCGTAGAACATTTCTCCTACGAGCAGTACTTC
NA | TRBJ2-7 | NA | TRBV28 | CASSRGAEQYF | TGTGCCAGCAGTAGAGGAGCCGAGCAGTACTTC
TRBD1 | TRBJ2-7 | NA | TRBV5-1 | CASSGAQGTYEQYF | TGCGCCAGCAGCGGGGCACAGGGGACCTACGAGCAGTACTTC
NA | TRBJ2-6 | few | TRBV10-1 | CASSDPSSGANVLTF | TGCGCCAGCAGTGATCCGAGCTCTGGGGCCAACGTCCTGACTTTC